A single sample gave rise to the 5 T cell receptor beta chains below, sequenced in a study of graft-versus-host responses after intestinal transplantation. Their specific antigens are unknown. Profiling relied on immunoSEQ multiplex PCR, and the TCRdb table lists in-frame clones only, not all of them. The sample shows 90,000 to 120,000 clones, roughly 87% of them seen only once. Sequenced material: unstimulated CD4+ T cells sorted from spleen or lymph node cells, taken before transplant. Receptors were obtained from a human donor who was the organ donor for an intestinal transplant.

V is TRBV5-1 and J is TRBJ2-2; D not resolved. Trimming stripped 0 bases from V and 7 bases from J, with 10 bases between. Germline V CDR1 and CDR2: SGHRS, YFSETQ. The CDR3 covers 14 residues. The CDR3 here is CASSLAQALGELFF. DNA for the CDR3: TGCGCCAGCAGCTTGGCCCAAGCCCTCGGGGAGCTGTTTTTT.

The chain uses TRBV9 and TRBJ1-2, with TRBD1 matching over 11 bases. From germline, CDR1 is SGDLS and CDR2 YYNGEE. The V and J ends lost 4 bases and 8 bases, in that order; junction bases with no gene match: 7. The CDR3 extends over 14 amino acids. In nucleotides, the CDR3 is TGTGCCAGCAGCCGTGGACAGGGGGCGAGGGGCTACACCTTC. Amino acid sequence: CASSRGQGARGYTF. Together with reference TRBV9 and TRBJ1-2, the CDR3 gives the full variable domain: DSGVTQTPKHLITATGQRVTLRCSPRSGDLSVYWYQQSLDQGLQFLIQYYNGEERAKGNILERFSAQQFPDLHSELNLSSLELGDSALYFCASSRGQGARGYTFGSGTRLTVV.

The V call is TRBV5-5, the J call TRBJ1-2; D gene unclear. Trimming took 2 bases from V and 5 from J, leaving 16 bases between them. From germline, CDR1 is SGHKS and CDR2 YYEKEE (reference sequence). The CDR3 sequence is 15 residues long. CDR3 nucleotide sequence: TGTGCCAGCAGCTTTGAATCAATTTCCCTTTATGGCTACACCTTC. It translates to CASSFESISLYGYTF.

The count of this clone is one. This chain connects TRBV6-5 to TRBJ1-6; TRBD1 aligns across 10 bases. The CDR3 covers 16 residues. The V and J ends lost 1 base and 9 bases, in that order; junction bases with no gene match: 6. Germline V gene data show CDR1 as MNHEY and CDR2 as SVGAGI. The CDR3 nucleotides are TGTGCCAGCAGTTACTTGGGACAGGGGAATCGTTCACCCCTCCACTTT. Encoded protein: CASSYLGQGNRSPLHF.

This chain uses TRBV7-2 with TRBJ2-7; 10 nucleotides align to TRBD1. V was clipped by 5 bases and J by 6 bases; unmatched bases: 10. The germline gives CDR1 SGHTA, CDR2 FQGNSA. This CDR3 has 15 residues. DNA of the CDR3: TGTGCCAGCAGCCAGGACGGGACAGGGGCAATCGAGCAGTACTTC. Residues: CASSQDGTGAIEQYF.